Below, one TCR beta chain is given with its context. As yet, its antigen is unknown. An end of the junction differs from the germline gene, which may be a read error. Germline values: CDR1 SQVTM, CDR2 ANQGSEA. The length of the CDR3 is 15 residues. The data were obtained in a study of tumor-infiltrating lymphocytes in primary liver carcinoma. Findings and caveats of the study: Tumor-blood pairs (like tumor-adjacent pairs) overlapped less than tumor region pairs did.

The investigators made TCR beta cDNA from approximately 500 ng total RNA, using a constant-region primer. Libraries for TCR beta were built through three nested multiplex PCR rounds, which together made up a slightly modified ARM-PCR procedure. The study ran its first two PCR rounds for 9 to 10 cycles each, using TRBV1-TRBV30 forward primers and a C-beta reverse primer. TCRdb fed the multiplex PCR reads into MiXCR, producing one record per CDR3 protein. The repertoire holds about 21,000 distinct CDR3 sequences, with 60% to 80% as singletons. The source material, 20-30 mg of unsorted bulk tissue, was used to co-extract RNA and DNA.

This TCR derives from a woman in her twenties or thirties with primary liver carcinoma and hepatitis B virus infection. Input material: liver tumor tissue from sampling region 1. Subset defined: tumor region T1, superior pole. The chain has TRBV29-1 and TRBJ2-5; D may match TRBD1 or TRBD2 (5 bases each). The CDR3 sequence is CNVETGRGVREIQYF. Here the CDR3 DNA reads TGCAATGTTGAAACCGGAAGGGGAGTGAGGGAGATCCAGTACTTC. Looking up the rest from reference TRBV29-1 and TRBJ2-5 gives the full variable domain: SAVISQKPSRDICQRGTSLTIQCQVDSQVTMMFWYRQQPGQSLTLIATANQGSEATYESGFVIDKFPISRPNLTFSTLTVSNMSPEDSSIYLCNVETGRGVREIQYFGPGTRLLVL.